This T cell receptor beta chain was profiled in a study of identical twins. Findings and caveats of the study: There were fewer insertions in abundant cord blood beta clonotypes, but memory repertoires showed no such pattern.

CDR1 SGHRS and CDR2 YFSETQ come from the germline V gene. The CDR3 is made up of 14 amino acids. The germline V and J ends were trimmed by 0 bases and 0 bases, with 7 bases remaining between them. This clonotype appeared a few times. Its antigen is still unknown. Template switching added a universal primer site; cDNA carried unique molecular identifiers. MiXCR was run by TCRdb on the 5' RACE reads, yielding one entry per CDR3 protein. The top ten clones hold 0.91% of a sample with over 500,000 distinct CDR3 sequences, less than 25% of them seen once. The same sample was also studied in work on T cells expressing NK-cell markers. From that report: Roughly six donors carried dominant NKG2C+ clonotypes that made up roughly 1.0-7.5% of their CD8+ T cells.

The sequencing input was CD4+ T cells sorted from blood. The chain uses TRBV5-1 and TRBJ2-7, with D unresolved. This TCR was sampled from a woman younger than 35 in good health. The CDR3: CASSLVVGSYEQYF. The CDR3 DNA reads TGCGCCAGCAGCTTGGTGGTGGGCTCCTACGAGCAGTACTTC.